This TCR beta chain originates from a study of early T cells in non-severe SARS-CoV-2 infection. The CDR3 runs to 16 residues. This clonotype was counted a few times. TCRdb reprocessed the 5' RACE reads with MiXCR, giving one entry per CDR3 protein. The sample lists roughly 54,000 distinct CDR3 sequences, about 8% occurring once. The chain has TRBV21-1 and TRBJ1-5. TRBV21-1 is recorded as a pseudogene. The sequenced sample was whole blood, obtained at baseline. The TCR sequence derives from an adult who was a healthcare worker with PCR-confirmed SARS-CoV-2 infection or an uninfected control (not recorded which). The CDR3 region is CASSLDFPTENQPQHF. The DNA of the CDR3 is TGTGCCAGCAGTTTAGACTTCCCCACCGAGAATCAGCCCCAGCATTTT.